Listed here is a single TCR beta chain. Its antigen is not identified. The protocol was immunoSEQ multiplex PCR, while the TCRdb copy is restricted to in-frame clones and leaves out a portion. This table has approximately 120,000 clones, more than 85% appearing once. This CDR3 is 17 amino acids long. Trimming took off 0 bases at V and 8 bases at J, with 22 bases between the two ends. CDR1 MGHRA and CDR2 YSYEKL come from the germline V gene. These data belong to a study of T cell responses to AZD1222 COVID-19 vaccine. Findings of the study overall: White British ancestry dominated among donors, who included more females, and clonal diversity was possibly underestimated. Close to half of spike-specific TCRs reportedly recognize unmutated variant regions. At study baseline, merely about 6 AZD1222 recipients were seropositive. Breadth and depth of Spike-specific TCRs rose after two AZD1222 doses.

The clonotype originates from an adult in good health. Material: peripheral blood, obtained on day 0 of AZD1222 vaccination. The chain joins TRBV4-1 to TRBJ1-2; no clear D. This CDR3 is CASSQDGGGMESWGYTF. As DNA, the CDR3 is TGCGCCAGCAGCCAAGATGGAGGAGGGATGGAATCCTGGGGCTACACCTTC.